The clone carrying this T cell receptor (beta chain) was observed a few times. Its antigen is unidentified. The data are from a study of T cells in Graves' hyperthyroidism and ophthalmopathy. Germline V gene lookup returns CDR1 SGDLS and CDR2 YYNGEE. The CDR3 length is 14 residues. V was clipped by 0 bases and J by 10 bases, with 14 bases between them. Findings and caveats of the study: Ophthalmopathy cases were set apart from stable hyperthyroidism by a 13 V-J model. Most thyroid clonotypes expanded above 0.001 appeared in blood too.

Source material for PBMCs was less than 12 ml fresh peripheral blood. There were TCR beta CDR3 regions amplified from RNA transcripts. HTBI primers were the set used in a first-round RT-PCR of the TCR CDR3. A single record per CDR3 protein comes from TCRdb applying MiXCR to the multiplex PCR reads. The profile shows some 490,000 distinct CDR3 sequences, around a fifth of them singletons. This receptor was identified in a woman between 65 and 79 years old with Graves' ophthalmopathy. The chain links TRBV9 to TRBJ2-1; D is perhaps TRBD2 (6 bases). Sequenced sample: blood. The DNA of the CDR3 is TGTGCCAGCAGCGTAGTGGAGGGGAAGAACGAGCAGTTCTTC. It specifies CASSVVEGKNEQFF.